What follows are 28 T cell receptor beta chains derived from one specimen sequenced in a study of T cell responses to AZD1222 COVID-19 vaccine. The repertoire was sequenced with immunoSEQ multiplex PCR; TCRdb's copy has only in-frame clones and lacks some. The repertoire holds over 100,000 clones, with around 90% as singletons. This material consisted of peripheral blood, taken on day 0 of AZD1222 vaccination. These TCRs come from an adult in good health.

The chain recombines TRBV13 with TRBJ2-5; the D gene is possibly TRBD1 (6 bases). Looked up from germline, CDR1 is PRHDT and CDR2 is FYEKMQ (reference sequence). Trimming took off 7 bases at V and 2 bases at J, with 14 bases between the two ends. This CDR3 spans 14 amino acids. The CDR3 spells CASKRGHKQETQYF. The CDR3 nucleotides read TGTGCCAGCAAGAGGGGACATAAACAAGAGACCCAGTACTTC.

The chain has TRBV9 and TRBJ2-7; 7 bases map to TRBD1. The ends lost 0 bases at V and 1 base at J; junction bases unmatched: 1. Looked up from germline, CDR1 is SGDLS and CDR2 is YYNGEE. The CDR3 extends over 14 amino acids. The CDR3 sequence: CASSVDRGSYEQYF. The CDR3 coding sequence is TGTGCCAGCAGCGTAGACAGGGGATCCTACGAGCAGTACTTC. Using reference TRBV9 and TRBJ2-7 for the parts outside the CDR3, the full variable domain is DSGVTQTPKHLITATGQRVTLRCSPRSGDLSVYWYQQSLDQGLQFLIQYYNGEERAKGNILERFSAQQFPDLHSELNLSSLELGDSALYFCASSVDRGSYEQYFGPGTRLTVT.

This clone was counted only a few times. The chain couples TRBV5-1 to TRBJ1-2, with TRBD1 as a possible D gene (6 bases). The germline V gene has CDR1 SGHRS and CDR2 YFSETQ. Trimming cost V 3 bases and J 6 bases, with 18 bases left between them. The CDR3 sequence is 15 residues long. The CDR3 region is CASSSDQTGQDGYTF. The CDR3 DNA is TGCGCCAGCAGCTCGGACCAGACAGGCCAGGATGGCTACACCTTC.

The CDR3 is CATSRELRTLKPSGNTIYF. CDR3 nucleotides: TGTGCCACCAGCAGAGAACTTAGGACTCTTAAGCCAAGTGGAAACACCATATATTTT. The V call is TRBV15, the J call TRBJ1-3; D is ambiguous. This CDR3 has 19 residues. The V end was cut by 0 bases, the J end by 3 bases, with 21 bases between. The germline V gene has CDR1 LNHNV and CDR2 YYDKDF (reference sequence).

CDR3 nucleotide sequence: TGTGCCAGCAGCTTAACTATAGAGGACATTCAGTACTTC. It is translated as CASSLTIEDIQYF. The chain employs TRBV7-8 and TRBJ2-4, with D uncertain. Per the germline V gene, CDR1 is SGHVS and CDR2 is FQNEAQ. This CDR3 is built from 13 residues. Trimming cost V 2 bases and J 8 bases, with 10 bases left between them.

The CDR3 reads CASSIDQEGPYQPQHF. The CDR3 DNA follows: TGTGCCAGTAGTATAGATCAGGAAGGCCCTTATCAGCCCCAGCATTTT. The genes are TRBV19 and TRBJ1-5; D gene unclear. From germline, CDR1 is LNHDA and CDR2 SQIVND (reference sequence). With 0 bases removed from V and 5 bases from J, the gap between germline ends came to 14 bases. The CDR3 is 16 amino acids.

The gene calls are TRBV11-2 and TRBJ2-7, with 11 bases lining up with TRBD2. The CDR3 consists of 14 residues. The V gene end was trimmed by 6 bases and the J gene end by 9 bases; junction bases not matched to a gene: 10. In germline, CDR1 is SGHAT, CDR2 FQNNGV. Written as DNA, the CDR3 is TGTGCCAGCAGGATGCCGTCAACTAGCGGGAGGCAGTACTTC. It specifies CASRMPSTSGRQYF.

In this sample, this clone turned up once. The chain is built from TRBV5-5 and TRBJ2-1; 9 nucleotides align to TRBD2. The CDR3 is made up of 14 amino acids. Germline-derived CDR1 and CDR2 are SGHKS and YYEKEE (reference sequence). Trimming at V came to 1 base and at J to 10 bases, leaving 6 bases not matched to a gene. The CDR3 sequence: CASSLLLAGGEQFF. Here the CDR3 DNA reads TGTGCCAGCAGCTTGTTACTAGCGGGCGGGGAGCAGTTCTTC.

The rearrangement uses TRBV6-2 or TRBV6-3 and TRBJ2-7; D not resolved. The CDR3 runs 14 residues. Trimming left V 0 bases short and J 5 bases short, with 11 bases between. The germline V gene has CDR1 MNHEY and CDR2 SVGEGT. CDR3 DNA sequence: TGTGCCAGCAGTTACTCGATGGAGAGAGACGAGCAGTACTTC. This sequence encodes CASSYSMERDEQYF.

CDR3 protein: CAWSGQINEKLFF. DNA for the CDR3: TGTGCCTGGAGTGGGCAGATTAATGAAAAACTGTTTTTT. V and J are TRBV30 and TRBJ1-4; D unclear. Trimming shortened V by 1 base and J by 4 bases, and 7 bases separated the two germline ends. CDR1 is GTSNPN, CDR2 SVGIG, per germline (reference sequence). This CDR3 is 13 amino acids long.

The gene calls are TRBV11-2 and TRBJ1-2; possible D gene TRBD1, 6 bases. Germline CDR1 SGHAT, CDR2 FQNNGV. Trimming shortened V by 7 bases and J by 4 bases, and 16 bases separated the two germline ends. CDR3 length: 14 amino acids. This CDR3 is CASTPGGRGYGYTF. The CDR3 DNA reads TGTGCCAGCACCCCTGGGGGCAGGGGCTATGGCTACACCTTC.

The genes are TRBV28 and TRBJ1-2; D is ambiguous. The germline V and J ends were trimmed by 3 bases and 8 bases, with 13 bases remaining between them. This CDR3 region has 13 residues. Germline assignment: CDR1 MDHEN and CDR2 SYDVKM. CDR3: CASSFSGIRGYTF. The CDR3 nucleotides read TGTGCCAGCAGTTTTTCGGGGATTCGCGGCTACACCTTC.

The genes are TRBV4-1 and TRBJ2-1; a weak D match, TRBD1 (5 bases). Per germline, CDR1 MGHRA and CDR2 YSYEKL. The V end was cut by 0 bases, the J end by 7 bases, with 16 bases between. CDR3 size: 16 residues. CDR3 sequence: CASSQDKGQGENEQFF. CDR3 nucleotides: TGCGCCAGCAGCCAAGATAAAGGCCAGGGTGAAAATGAGCAGTTCTTC.

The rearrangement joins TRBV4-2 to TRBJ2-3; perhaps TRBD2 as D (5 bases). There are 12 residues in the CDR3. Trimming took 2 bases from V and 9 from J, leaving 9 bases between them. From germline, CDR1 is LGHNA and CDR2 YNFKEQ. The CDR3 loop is CASSQSAVTQYF. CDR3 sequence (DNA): TGTGCCAGCAGCCAATCAGCGGTCACGCAGTATTTT.

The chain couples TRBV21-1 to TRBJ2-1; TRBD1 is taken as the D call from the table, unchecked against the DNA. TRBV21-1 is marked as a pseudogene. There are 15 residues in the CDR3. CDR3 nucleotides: TGTGCCAGCAGCAAAGTCCAGGGGGCGCGGGATGAGCAGTTCTTC. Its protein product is CASSKVQGARDEQFF.

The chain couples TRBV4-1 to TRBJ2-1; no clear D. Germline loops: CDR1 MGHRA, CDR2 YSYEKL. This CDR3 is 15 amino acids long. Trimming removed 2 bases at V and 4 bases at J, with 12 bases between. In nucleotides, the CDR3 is TGCGCCAGCAGCCAACCCTTGACGGTGTACAATGAGCAGTTCTTC. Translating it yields CASSQPLTVYNEQFF.

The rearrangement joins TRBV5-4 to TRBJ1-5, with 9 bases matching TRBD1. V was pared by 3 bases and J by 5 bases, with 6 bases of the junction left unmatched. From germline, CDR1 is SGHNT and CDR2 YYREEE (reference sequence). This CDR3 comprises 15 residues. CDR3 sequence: CASSSGTGRDQPQHF. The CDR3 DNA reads TGTGCCAGCAGCTCGGGGACAGGGCGGGATCAGCCCCAGCATTTT.

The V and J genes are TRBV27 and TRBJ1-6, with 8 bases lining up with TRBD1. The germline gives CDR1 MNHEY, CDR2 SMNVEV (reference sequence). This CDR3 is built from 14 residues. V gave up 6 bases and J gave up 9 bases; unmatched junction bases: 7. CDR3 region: CASSRGPGSSPLHF. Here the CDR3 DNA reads TGTGCCAGCAGCAGGGGGCCCGGTAGTTCACCCCTCCACTTT.

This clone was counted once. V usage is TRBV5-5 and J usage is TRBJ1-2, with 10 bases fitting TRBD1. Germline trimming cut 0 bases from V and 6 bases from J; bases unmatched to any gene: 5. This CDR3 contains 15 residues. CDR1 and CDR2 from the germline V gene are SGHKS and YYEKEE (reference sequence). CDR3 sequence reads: CASSLEGQGFHGYTF. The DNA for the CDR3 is TGTGCCAGCAGCTTGGAGGGACAGGGGTTTCATGGCTACACCTTC.

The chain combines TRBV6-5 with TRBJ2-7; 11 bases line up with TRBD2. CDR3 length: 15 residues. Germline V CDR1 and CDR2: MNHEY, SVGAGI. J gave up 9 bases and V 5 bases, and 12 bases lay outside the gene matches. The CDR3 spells CASSPGGIAGGWQYF. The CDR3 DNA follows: TGTGCCAGCAGTCCAGGGGGGATAGCGGGAGGGTGGCAGTACTTC.

The CDR3 DNA is TGTGCCATCAGTGGGGCCCTAGACCTGAACACTGAAGCTTTCTTT. Amino acid sequence: CAISGALDLNTEAFF. This chain joins TRBV10-3 and TRBJ1-1; D ambiguous. Per germline, CDR1 ENHRY and CDR2 SYGVKD. This CDR3 is built from 15 residues. Trimming removed 4 bases at V and 0 bases at J, with 12 bases between.

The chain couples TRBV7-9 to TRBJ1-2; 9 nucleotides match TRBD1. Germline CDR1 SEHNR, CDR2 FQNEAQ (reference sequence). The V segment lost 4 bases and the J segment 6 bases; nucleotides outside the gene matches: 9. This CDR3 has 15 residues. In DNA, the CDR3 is TGTGCCAGCAGCTCTTACAGGGGGCGGGAAAATGGCTACACCTTC. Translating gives CASSSYRGRENGYTF. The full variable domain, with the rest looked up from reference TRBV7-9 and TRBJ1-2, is DTGVSQNPRHKITKRGQNVTFRCDPISEHNRLYWYRQTLGQGPEFLTYFQNEAQLEKSRLLSDRFSAERPKGSFSTLEIQRTEQGDSAMYLCASSSYRGRENGYTFGSGTRLTVV.

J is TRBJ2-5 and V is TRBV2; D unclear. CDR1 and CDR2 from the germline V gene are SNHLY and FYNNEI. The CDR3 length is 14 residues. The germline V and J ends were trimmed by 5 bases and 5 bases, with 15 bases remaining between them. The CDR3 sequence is CASSSGFPGETQYF. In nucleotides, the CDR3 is TGTGCCAGCAGTTCCGGGTTCCCCGGGGAGACCCAGTACTTC.

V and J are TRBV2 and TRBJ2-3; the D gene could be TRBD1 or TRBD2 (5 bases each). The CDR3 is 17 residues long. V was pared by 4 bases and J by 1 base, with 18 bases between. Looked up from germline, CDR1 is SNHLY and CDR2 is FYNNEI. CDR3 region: CASSVGEGEARTDTQYF. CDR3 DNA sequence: TGTGCCAGCAGTGTGGGGGAAGGTGAGGCTCGCACAGATACGCAGTATTTT.

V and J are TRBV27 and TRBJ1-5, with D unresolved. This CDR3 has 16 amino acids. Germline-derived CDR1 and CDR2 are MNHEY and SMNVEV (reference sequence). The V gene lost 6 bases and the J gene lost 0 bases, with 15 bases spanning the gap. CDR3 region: CASRPLGSYSNQPQHF. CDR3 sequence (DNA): TGTGCCAGCAGACCTCTGGGTTCGTATAGCAATCAGCCCCAGCATTTT.

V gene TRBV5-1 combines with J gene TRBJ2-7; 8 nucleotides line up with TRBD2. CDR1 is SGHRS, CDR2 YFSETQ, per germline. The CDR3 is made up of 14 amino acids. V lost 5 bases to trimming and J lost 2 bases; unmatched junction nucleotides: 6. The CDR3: CASSLAGHTYEQYF. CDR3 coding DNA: TGCGCCAGCAGTTTAGCGGGACATACCTACGAGCAGTACTTC.

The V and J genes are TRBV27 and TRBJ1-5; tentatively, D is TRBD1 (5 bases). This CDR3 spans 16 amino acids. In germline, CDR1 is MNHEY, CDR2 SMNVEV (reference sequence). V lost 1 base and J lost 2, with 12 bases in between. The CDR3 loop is CASSLLGGWGNQPQHF. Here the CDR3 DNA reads TGTGCCAGCAGTTTATTGGGGGGTTGGGGCAATCAGCCCCAGCATTTT.

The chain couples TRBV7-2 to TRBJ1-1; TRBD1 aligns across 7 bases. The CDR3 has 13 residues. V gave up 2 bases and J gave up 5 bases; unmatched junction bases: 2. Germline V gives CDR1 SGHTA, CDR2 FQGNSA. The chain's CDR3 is CASSLTGVTEAFF. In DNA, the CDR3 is TGTGCCAGCAGCTTAACAGGGGTGACTGAAGCTTTCTTT.